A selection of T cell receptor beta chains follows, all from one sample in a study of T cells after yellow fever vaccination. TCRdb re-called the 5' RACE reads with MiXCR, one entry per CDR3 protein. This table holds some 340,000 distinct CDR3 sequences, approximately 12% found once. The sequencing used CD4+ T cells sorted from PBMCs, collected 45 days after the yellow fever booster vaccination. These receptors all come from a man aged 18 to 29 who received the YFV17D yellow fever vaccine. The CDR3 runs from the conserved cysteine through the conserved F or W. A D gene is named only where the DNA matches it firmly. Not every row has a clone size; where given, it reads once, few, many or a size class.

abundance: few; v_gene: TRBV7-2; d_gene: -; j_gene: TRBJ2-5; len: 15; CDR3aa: CASTDNLDGTGTQYF; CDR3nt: TGTGCCAGCACCGATAACCTGGACGGAACTGGGACCCAGTACTTC
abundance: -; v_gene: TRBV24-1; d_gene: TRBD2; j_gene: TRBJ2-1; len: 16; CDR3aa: CATSGPLAGGQSEQFF; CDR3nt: TGTGCCACCAGTGGCCCACTAGCGGGGGGGCAATCTGAGCAGTTCTTC
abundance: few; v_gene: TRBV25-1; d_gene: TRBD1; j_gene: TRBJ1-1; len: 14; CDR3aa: CASRLTGSGSEAFF; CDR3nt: TGTGCCAGCAGGCTGACAGGGTCAGGATCTGAAGCTTTCTTT
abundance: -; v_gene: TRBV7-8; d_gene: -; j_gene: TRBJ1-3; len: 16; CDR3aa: CASSLGPAYSGNTIYF; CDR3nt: TGTGCCAGCAGCTTAGGTCCGGCATACTCTGGAAACACCATATATTTT
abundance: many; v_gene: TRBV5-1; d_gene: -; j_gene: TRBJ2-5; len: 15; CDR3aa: CASSLNRRGQETQYF; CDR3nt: TGCGCCAGCAGCTTGAATCGTAGGGGCCAAGAGACCCAGTACTTC
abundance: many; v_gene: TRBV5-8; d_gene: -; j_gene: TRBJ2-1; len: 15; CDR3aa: CASSFRGISYNEQFF; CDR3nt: TGTGCCAGCAGCTTTCGAGGCATCTCCTACAATGAGCAGTTCTTC
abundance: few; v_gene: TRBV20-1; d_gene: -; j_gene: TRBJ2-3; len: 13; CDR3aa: CSARVGRTDTQYF; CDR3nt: TGCAGTGCTAGAGTGGGCAGAACAGATACGCAGTATTTT
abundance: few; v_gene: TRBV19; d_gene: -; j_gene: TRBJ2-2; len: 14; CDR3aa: CASSVLANTGELFF; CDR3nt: TGTGCCAGTAGTGTCTTAGCGAACACCGGGGAGCTGTTTTTT
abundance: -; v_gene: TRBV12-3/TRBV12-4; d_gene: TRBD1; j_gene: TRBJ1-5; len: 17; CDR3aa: CASSPLGGQGGNQPQHF; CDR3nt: TGTGCCAGCAGTCCCCTAGGCGGACAGGGTGGCAATCAGCCCCAGCATTTT
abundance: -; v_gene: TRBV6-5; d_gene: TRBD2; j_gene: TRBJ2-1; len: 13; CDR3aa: CASTKPGGREQFF; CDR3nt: TGTGCCAGCACCAAACCGGGGGGGCGGGAGCAGTTCTTC
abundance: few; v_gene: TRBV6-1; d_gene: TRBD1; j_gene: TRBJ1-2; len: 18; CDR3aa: CASSEAGTGAITVYGYTF; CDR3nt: TGTGCCAGCAGTGAAGCAGGGACAGGGGCAATAACGGTTTATGGCTACACCTTC
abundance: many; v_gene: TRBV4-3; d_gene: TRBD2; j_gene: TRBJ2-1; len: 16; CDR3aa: CASSQVLSGVPNEQFF; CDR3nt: TGCGCCAGCAGCCAAGTGCTGAGCGGGGTACCCAATGAGCAGTTCTTC
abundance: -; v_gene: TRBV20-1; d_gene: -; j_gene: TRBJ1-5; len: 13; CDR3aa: CSAAGQPNQPQHF; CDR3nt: TGCAGTGCCGCCGGACAGCCCAATCAGCCCCAGCATTTT
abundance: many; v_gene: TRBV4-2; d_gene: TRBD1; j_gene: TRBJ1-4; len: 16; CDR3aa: CASSPDRGRPNEKLFF; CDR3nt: TGTGCCAGCAGCCCGGACAGGGGGCGTCCTAATGAAAAACTGTTTTTT
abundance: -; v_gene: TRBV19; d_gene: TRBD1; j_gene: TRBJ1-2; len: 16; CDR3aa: CASSIRGTESYYGYTF; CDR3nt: TGTGCCAGTAGTATCCGAGGGACAGAATCTTACTATGGCTACACCTTC
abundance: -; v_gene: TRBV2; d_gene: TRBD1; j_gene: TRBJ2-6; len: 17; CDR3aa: CASSPDRVGSGANVLTF; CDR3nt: TGTGCCAGCAGTCCCGACAGGGTAGGGTCTGGGGCCAACGTCCTGACTTTC
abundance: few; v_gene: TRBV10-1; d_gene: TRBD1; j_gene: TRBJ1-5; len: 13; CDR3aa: CARDRDGNQPQHF; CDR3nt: TGCGCCAGGGACAGGGACGGCAATCAGCCCCAGCATTTT
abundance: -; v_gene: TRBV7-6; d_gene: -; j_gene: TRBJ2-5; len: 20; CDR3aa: CASSFNRGGLELYLQETQYF; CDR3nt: TGTGCCAGCAGCTTCAACAGGGGAGGACTAGAACTATACCTCCAAGAGACCCAGTACTTC
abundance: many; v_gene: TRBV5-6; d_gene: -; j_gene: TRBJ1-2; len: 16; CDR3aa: CASSLALGRTNYGYTF; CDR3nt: TGTGCCAGCAGCTTGGCTCTAGGACGGACGAACTATGGCTACACCTTC
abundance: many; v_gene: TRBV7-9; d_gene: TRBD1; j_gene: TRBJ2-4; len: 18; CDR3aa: CASSFGQGDPIAKNIQYF; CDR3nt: TGTGCCAGCAGCTTCGGACAGGGGGACCCAATAGCCAAAAACATTCAGTACTTC
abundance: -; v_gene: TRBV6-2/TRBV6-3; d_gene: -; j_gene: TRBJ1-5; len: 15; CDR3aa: CASRHAGDLRQPQHF; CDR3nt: TGTGCCAGCAGACACGCCGGGGACCTAAGGCAGCCCCAGCATTTT
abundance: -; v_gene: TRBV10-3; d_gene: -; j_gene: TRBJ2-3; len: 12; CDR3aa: CAISEGADTQYF; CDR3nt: TGTGCCATCAGTGAAGGGGCAGATACGCAGTATTTT
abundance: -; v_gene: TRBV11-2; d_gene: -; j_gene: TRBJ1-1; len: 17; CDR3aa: CASSRPRWETMNTEAFF; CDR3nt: TGTGCCAGCAGCCGCCCTCGTTGGGAGACCATGAACACTGAAGCTTTCTTT
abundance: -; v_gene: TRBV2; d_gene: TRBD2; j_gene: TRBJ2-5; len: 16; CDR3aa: CASSESGGAGQETQYF; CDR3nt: TGTGCCAGCAGTGAATCCGGGGGAGCGGGACAAGAGACCCAGTACTTC
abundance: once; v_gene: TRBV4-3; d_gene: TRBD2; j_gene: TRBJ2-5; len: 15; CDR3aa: CASSQEPAGVETQYF; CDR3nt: TGCGCCAGCAGCCAAGAACCAGCGGGGGTAGAGACCCAGTACTTC
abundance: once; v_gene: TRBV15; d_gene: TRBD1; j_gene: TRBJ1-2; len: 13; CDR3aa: CATSHDRGYGYTF; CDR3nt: TGTGCCACCAGCCACGACAGGGGCTATGGCTACACCTTC
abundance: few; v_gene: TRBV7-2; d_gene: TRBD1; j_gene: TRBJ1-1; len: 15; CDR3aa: CASSLRQGLGTEAFF; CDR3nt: TGTGCCAGCAGCCTTAGACAGGGGTTGGGCACTGAAGCTTTCTTT
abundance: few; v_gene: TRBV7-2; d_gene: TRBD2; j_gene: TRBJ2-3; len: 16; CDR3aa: CASSLVSSGGADTQYF; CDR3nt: TGTGCCAGCAGCTTAGTCTCTAGCGGGGGGGCAGATACGCAGTATTTT
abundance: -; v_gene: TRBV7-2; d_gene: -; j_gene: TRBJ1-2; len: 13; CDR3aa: CASSLKADYGYTF; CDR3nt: TGTGCCAGCAGCTTAAAGGCGGACTATGGCTACACCTTC
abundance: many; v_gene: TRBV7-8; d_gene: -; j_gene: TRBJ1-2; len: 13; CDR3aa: CASAWTDNYGYTF; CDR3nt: TGTGCCTCCGCATGGACAGATAACTATGGCTACACCTTC
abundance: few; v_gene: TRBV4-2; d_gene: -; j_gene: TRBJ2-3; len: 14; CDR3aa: CASSQDHSTDTQYF; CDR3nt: TGTGCCAGCAGCCAAGACCATAGCACAGATACGCAGTATTTT
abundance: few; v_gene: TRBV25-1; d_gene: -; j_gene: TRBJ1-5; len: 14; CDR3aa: CASSESGEYQPQHF; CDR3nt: TGTGCCAGCAGTGAGTCCGGGGAGTATCAGCCCCAGCATTTT
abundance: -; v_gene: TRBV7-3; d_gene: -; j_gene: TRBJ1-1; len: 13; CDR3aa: CASRWNLNTEAFF; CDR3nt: TGTGCCAGCAGATGGAATTTAAACACTGAAGCTTTCTTT
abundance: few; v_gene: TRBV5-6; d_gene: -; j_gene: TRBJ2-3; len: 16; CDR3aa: CASSSPHPRGADTQYF; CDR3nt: TGTGCCAGCAGCTCCCCCCACCCCCGGGGGGCGGATACGCAGTATTTT
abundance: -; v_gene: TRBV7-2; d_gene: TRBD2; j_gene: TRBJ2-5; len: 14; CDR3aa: CASSASSGQETQYF; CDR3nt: TGTGCCAGCAGCGCGTCTAGCGGTCAAGAGACCCAGTACTTC
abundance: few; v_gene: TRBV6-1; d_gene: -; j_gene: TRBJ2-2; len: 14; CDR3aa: CASSGTENTGELFF; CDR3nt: TGTGCCAGCAGTGGGACAGAGAACACCGGGGAGCTGTTTTTT
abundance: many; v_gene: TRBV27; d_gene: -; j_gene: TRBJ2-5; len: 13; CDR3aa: CASSRTSQETQYF; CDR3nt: TGTGCCAGCAGTCGAACATCGCAAGAGACCCAGTACTTC
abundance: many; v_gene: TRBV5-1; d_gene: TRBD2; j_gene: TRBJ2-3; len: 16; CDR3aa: CASSVSGGPGGDTQYF; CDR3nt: TGCGCCAGCAGCGTCAGCGGGGGGCCCGGAGGAGATACGCAGTATTTT
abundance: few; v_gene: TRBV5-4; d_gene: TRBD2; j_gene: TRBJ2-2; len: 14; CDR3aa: CASGAREGTGELFF; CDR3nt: TGTGCCAGCGGGGCCAGGGAGGGCACCGGGGAGCTGTTTTTT
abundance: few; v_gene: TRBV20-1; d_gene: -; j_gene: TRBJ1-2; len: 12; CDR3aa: CSATGGNPGYTF; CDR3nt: TGCAGTGCTACAGGAGGGAATCCTGGCTACACCTTC
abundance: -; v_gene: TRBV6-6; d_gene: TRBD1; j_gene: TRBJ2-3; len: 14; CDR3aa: CASSQGTGLNTQYF; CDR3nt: TGTGCCAGCAGTCAAGGGACAGGGCTGAATACGCAGTATTTT
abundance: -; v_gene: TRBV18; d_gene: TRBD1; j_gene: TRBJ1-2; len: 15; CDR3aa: CASSPPPRTGFGYTF; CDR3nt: TGTGCCAGCTCACCCCCACCACGGACAGGGTTTGGCTACACCTTC